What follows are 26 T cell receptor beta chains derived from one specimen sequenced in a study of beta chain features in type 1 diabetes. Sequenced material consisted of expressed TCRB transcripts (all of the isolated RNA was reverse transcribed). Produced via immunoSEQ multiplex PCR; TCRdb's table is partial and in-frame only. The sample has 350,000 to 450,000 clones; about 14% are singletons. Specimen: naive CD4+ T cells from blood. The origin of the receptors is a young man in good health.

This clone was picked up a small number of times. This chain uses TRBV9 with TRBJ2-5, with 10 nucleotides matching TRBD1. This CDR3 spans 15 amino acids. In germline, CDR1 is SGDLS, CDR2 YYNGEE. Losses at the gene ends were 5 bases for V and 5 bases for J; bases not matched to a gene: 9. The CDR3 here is CASSLSGTGVETQYF. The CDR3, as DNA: TGTGCCAGCAGTCTTTCCGGGACAGGGGTTGAGACCCAGTACTTC.

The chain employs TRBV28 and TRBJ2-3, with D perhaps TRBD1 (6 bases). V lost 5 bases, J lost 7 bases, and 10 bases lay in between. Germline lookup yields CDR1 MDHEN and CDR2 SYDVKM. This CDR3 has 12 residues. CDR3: CASSQGYYTQYF. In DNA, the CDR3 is TGTGCCAGCAGTCAGGGGTACTATACGCAGTATTTT.

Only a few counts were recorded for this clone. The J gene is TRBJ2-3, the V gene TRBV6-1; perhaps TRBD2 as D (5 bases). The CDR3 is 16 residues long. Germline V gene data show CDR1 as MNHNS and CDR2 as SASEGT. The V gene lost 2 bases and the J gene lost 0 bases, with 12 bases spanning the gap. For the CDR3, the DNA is TGTGCCAGCAGTGAATCTGGCAGGACTAGCACAGATACGCAGTATTTT. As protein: CASSESGRTSTDTQYF.

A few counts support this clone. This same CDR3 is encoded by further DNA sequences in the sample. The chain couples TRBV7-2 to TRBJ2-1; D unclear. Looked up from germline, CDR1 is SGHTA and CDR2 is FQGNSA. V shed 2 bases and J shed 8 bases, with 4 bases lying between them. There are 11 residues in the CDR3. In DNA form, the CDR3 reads TGTGCCAGCAGCTTATCATATGAGCAGTTCTTC. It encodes CASSLSYEQFF.

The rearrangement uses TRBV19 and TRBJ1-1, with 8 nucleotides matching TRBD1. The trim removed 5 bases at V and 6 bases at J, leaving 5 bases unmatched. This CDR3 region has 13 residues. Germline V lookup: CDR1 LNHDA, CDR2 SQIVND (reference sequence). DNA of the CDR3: TGTGCCAGTAGTGACAGGGGAGGCGCTGAAGCTTTCTTT. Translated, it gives CASSDRGGAEAFF.

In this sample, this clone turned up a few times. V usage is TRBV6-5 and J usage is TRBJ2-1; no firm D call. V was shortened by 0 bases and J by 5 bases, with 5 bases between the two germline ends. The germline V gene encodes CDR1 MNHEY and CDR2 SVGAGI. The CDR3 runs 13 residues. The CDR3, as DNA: TGTGCCAGCAGTTACTCGAGTCACAATGAGCAGTTCTTC. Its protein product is CASSYSSHNEQFF.

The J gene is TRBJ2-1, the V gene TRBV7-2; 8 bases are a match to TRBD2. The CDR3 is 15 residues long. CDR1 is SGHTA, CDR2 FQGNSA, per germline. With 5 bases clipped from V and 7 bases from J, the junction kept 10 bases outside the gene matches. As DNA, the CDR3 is TGTGCCAGCAGCGTCCTAAGCGGGAGTTGGAATGAGCAGTTCTTC. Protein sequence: CASSVLSGSWNEQFF.

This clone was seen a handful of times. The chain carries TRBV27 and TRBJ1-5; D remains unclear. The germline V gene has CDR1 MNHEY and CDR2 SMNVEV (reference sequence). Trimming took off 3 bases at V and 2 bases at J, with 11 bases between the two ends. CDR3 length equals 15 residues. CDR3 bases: TGTGCCAGCAGTTTCCGGAGAAGTGGCAATCAGCCCCAGCATTTT. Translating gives CASSFRRSGNQPQHF.

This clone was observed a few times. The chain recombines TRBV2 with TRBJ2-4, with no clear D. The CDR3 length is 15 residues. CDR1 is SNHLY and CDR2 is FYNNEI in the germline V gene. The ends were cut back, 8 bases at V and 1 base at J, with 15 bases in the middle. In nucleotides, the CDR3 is TGTGCCAGCCACAGATCACCGGTGGCCAAAAACATTCAGTACTTC. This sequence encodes CASHRSPVAKNIQYF.

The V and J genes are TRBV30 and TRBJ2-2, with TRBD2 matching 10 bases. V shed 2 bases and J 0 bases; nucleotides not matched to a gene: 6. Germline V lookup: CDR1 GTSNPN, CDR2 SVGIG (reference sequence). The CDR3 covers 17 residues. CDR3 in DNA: TGTGCCTGGAGTCAGTCACTAGCGGGAACGAACACCGGGGAGCTGTTTTTT. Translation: CAWSQSLAGTNTGELFF.

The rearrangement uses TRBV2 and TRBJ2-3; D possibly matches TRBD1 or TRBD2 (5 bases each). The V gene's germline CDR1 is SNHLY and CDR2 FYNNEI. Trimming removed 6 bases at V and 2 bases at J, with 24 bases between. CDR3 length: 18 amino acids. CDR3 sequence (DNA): TGTGCCAGCAGGACTATTGCCGGGACGAGCACTCCCACAGATACGCAGTATTTT. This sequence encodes CASRTIAGTSTPTDTQYF.

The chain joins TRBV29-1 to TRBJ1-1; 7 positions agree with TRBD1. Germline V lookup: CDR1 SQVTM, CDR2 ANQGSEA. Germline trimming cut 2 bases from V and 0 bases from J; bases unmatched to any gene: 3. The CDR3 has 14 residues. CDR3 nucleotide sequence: TGCAGCGTTGAACAGGGGGGAATGAACACTGAAGCTTTCTTT. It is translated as CSVEQGGMNTEAFF.

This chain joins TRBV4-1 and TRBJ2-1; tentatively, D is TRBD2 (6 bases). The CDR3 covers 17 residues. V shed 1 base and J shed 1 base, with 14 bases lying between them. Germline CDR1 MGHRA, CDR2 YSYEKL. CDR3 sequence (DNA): TGCGCCAGCAGCCAAGGCGGGGCAGGGAGGTCCTACAATGAGCAGTTCTTC. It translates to CASSQGGAGRSYNEQFF.

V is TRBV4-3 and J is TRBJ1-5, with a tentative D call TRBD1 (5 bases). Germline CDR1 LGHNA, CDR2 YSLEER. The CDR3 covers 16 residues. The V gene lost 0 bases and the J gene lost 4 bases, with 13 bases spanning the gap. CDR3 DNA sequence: TGCGCCAGCAGCCAAGATCTGACAGAAGTAAATCAGCCCCAGCATTTT. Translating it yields CASSQDLTEVNQPQHF.

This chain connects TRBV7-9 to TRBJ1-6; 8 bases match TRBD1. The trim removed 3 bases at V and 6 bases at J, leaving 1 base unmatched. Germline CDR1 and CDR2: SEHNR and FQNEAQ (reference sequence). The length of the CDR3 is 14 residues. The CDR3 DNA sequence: TGTGCCAGCAGCTTCGGACAGGGTAATTCACCCCTCCACTTT. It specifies CASSFGQGNSPLHF.

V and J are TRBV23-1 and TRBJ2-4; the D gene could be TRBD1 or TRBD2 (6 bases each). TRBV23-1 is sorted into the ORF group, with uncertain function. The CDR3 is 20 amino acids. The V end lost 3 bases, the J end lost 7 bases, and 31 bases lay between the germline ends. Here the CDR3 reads CASSQIFRGLYNADDNIQYF. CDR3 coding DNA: TGCGCCAGCAGTCAGATATTCCGGGGGCTCTACAATGCGGATGACAACATTCAGTACTTC.

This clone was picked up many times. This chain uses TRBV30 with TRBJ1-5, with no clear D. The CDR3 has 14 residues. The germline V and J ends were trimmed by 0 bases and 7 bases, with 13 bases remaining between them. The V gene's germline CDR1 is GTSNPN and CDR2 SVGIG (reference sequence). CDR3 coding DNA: TGTGCCTGGAGTGTACTTCACGGCGTACAGCCCCAGCATTTT. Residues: CAWSVLHGVQPQHF.

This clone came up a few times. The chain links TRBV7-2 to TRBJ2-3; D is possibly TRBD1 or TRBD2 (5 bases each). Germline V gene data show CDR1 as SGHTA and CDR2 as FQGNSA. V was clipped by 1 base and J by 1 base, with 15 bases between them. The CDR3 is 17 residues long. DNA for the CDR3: TGTGCCAGCAGCTTAGGACTCTCGGGGCCTCGCACAGATACGCAGTATTTT. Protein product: CASSLGLSGPRTDTQYF.

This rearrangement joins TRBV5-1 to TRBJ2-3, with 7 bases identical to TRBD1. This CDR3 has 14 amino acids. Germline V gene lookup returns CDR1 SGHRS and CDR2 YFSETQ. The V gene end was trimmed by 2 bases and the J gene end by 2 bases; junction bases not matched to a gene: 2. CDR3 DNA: TGCGCCAGCAGCTTAGGGGGCCCCACAGATACGCAGTATTTT. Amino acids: CASSLGGPTDTQYF.

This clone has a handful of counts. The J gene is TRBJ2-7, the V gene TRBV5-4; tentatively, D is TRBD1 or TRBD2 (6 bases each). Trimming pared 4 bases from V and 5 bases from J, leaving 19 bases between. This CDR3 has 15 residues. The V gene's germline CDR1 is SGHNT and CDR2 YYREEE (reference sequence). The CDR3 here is CASSPDPQGLHEQYV. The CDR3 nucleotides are TGTGCCAGCAGCCCGGACCCACAGGGACTCCACGAGCAGTACGTC.

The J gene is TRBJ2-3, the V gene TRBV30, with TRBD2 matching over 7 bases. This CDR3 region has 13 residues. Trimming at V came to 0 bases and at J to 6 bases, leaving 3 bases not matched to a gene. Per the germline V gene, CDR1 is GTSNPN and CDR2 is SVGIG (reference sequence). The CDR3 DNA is TGTGCCTGGAGTGTAGGCGGGAGTGATACGCAGTATTTT. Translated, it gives CAWSVGGSDTQYF.

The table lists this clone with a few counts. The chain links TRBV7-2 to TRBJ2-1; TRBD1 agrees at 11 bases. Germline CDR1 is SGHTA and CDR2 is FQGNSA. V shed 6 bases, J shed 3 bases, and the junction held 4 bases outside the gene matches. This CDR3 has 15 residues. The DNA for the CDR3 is TGTGCCAGCAGGCCCGGGACAGGGGGCTACAATGAGCAGTTCTTC. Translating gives CASRPGTGGYNEQFF.

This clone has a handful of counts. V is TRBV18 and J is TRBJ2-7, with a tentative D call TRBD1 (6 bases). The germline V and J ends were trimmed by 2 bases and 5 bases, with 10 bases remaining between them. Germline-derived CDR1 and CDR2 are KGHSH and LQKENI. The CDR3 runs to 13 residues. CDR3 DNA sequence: TGTGCCAGCTCACCAGACAGGTCCCACGAGCAGTACTTC. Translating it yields CASSPDRSHEQYF.

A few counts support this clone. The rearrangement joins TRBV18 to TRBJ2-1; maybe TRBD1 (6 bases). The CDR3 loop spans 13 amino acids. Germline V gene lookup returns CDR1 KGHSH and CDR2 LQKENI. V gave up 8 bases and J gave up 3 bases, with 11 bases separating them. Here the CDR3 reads CASPKGDYNEQFF. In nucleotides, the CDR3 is TGTGCCAGCCCTAAGGGGGACTACAATGAGCAGTTCTTC. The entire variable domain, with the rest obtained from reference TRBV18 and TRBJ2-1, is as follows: NAGVMQNPRHLVRRRGQEARLRCSPMKGHSHVYWYRQLPEEGLKFMVYLQKENIIDESGMPKERFSAEFPKEGPSILRIQQVVRGDSAAYFCASPKGDYNEQFFGPGTRLTVL.

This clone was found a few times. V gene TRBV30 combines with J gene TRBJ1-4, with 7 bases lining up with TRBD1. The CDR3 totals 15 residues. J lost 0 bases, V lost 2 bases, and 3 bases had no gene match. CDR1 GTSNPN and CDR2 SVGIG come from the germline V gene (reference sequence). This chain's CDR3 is CAWSPGTATNEKLFF. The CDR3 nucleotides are TGTGCCTGGAGTCCCGGGACAGCAACTAATGAAAAACTGTTTTTT. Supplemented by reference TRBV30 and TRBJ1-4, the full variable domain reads SQTIHQWPATLVQPVGSPLSLECTVEGTSNPNLYWYRQAAGRGLQLLFYSVGIGQISSEVPQNLSASRPQDRQFILSSKKLLLSDSGFYLCAWSPGTATNEKLFFGSGTQLSVL.

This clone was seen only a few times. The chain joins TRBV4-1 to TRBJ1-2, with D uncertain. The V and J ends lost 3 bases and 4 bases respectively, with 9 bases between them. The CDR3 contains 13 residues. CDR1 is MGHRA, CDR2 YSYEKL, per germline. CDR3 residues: CASSQRQGYGYTF. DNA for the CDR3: TGCGCCAGCAGCCAGCGACAAGGCTATGGCTACACCTTC.